This TCR beta chain was captured in a study of identical twins. Overall study findings and caveats: The same donors were not followed; conclusions instead depended on cross-sectional statistical analysis. Out-of-frame sharing of TCR alpha in monozygotic twins was underestimated by models.

This clonotype was observed a few times. Its target is unknown. Unique molecular identifiers were present on cDNA, and template switching added a universal primer site. TCRdb re-analysed the 5' RACE reads in MiXCR, keeping a single row per CDR3 protein. This table holds under 1 million distinct CDR3 sequences, 12% found once. Looked up from germline, CDR1 is LGHDT and CDR2 is YNNKEL (reference sequence). The J segment lost 3 bases and the V segment lost 0 bases, leaving 14 bases of the junction unmatched. The CDR3 has 18 amino acids. The same sample was also studied in work on yellow fever vaccine responses in identical twins. From that second work: A vaccine T cell response that seemed partly convergent and partly personalized was reported in twins.

Sequencing was carried out using PBMCs. The chain recombines TRBV3-1 with TRBJ2-7; TRBD2 matches 7 bases. The sequence was obtained from a woman between 18 and 29 years old in good health. The CDR3 protein is CASSQDMGGSAVRYEQYF. The DNA of the CDR3 is TGTGCCAGCAGCCAAGATATGGGCGGGAGCGCCGTTCGCTACGAGCAGTACTTC.